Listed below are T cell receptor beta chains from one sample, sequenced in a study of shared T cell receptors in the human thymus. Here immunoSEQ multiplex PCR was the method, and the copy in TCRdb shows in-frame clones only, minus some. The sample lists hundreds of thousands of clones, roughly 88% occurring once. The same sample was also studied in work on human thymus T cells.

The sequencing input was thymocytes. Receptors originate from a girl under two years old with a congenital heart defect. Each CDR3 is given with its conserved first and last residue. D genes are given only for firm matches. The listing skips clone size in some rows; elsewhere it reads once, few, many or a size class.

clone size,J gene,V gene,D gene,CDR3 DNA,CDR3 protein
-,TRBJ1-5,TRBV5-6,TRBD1,TGTGCCAGCAGCTTGACAGGGGCGGAGATCAATCAGCCCCAGCATTTT,CASSLTGAEINQPQHF
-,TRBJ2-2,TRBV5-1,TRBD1,TGCGCCAGCAGCTACCGGGACAGGGAGAGATCGAACACCGGGGAGCTGTTTTTT,CASSYRDRERSNTGELFF
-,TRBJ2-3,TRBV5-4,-,TGTGCCAGCAGCCGTATATCCGGGGGGCGAGGCACAGATACGCAGTATTTT,CASSRISGGRGTDTQYF
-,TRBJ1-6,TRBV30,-,TGTGCCTTATTTTCCGGGAATTCACCCCTCCACTTT,CALFSGNSPLHF
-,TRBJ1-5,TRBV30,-,TGTGCCTGGAGTGTCAGGGGATATAGCAATCAGCCCCAGCATTTT,CAWSVRGYSNQPQHF
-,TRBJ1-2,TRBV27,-,TGTGCCAGCAGGCGGACTGAAGCTAACTATGGCTACACCTTC,CASRRTEANYGYTF
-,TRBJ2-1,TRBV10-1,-,TGCGCCAGCAGCTCCGGACTACTCAATGAGCAGTTCTTC,CASSSGLLNEQFF
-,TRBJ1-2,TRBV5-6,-,TGTGCCAGCAGGAAACCGCGCTCTAATACCTATGGCTACACCTTC,CASRKPRSNTYGYTF
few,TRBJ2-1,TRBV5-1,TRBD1,TGCGCCAGCAGCTTCGCGCCGACAGGGCCCAATGAGCAGTTCTTC,CASSFAPTGPNEQFF
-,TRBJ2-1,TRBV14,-,TGTGCCAGCAGCCACTCGGGGGTTACCTACAATGAGCAGTTCTTC,CASSHSGVTYNEQFF
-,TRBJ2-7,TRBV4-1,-,TGCGCCAGCAGCCAGGTGAGGGGGGGCGAGACCGGCTACGAGCAGTACTTC,CASSQVRGGETGYEQYF
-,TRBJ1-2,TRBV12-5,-,TGTGCTAGTGCTCCCCCCGGGAGCCCATCCTATGGCTACACCTTC,CASAPPGSPSYGYTF
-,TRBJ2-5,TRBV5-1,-,TGCGCCAGCAGCTCAAAAGGAGAGGAGACCCAGTACTTC,CASSSKGEETQYF
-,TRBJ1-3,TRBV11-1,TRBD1,TGTGCCAGCAGCTTAGGTCGAGAGGGGGCTGACCCTGGAAACACCATATATTTT,CASSLGREGADPGNTIYF
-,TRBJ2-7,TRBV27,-,TGTGCCAGCAGTTTATCCCAACATGGGCCCGAGCAGTACTTC,CASSLSQHGPEQYF
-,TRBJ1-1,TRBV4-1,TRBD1,TGCGCCAGCAGCCAAGAAGAAGACTACAGGGGGAAGAACACTGAAGCTTTCTTT,CASSQEEDYRGKNTEAFF
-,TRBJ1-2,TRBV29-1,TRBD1,TGCAGCGTTAGTTCCGGGACAGGGAACCTTCTCACCTTC,CSVSSGTGNLLTF
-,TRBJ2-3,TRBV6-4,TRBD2,TGTGCCAGCAAGTTGGGGGGGACAGATACGCAGTATTTT,CASKLGGTDTQYF
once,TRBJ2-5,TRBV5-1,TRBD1,TGCGCCAGCAGCGGGCCTCAGGGGGATCAAGAGACCCAGTACTTC,CASSGPQGDQETQYF
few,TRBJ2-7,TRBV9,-,TGTGCCAGCAGCGTCAGAGGAGGAAGGGAGTACTACGAGCAGTACTTC,CASSVRGGREYYEQYF
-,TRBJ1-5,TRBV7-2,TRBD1,TGTGCCAGCAGCTCGCCGGGACAGGCTGACTATAGCAATCAGCCCCAGCATTTT,CASSSPGQADYSNQPQHF